These T cell receptor beta chains were read from a single sample in a study of early T cells in non-severe SARS-CoV-2 infection. Via MiXCR, TCRdb re-called the 5' RACE reads, giving one row per CDR3 protein. The sample has more than 50,000 distinct CDR3 sequences, 5.6% seen once. Sequenced sample: whole blood. All receptors derive from an adult who was a healthcare worker with PCR-confirmed SARS-CoV-2 infection or an uninfected control (not recorded which). The CDR3 runs from the conserved cysteine through the conserved F or W. A D gene is named only where the DNA matches it firmly. Expanded clones get a size class; other rows say once, few or many, or leave the size out.

J	V	size	length	D	CDR3	DNA
TRBJ1-5	TRBV20-1	few	13	TRBD1	CSARRGPEQPQHF	TGCAGTGCCCGCAGGGGGCCGGAACAGCCCCAGCATTTT
TRBJ1-2	TRBV6-5	many	13	-	CASRQLVNYGYTF	TGTGCCAGCAGACAGCTCGTAAACTATGGCTACACCTTC
TRBJ2-7	TRBV20-1	many	10	-	CAFLGHEQYF	TGCGCCTTCCTGGGGCACGAGCAGTACTTC
TRBJ2-5	TRBV14	many	14	TRBD2	CASSPLGGQETQYF	TGTGCCAGCAGCCCCTTGGGGGGGCAAGAGACCCAGTACTTC
TRBJ2-7	TRBV7-9	-	11	-	CASSPIYEQYF	TGTGCCAGCAGCCCGATCTACGAGCAGTACTTC
TRBJ1-1	TRBV5-4	many	18	TRBD1	CASSLGSSGGAVNTEAFF	TGTGCCAGCAGCTTGGGTTCGTCAGGGGGCGCGGTGAACACTGAAGCTTTCTTT
TRBJ1-1	TRBV20-1	many	14	TRBD1	CSARDRRGLPEAFF	TGCAGTGCTAGAGATCGCAGGGGGCTTCCTGAAGCTTTCTTT
TRBJ2-5	TRBV19	many	12	-	CASGQGMETQYF	TGTGCCAGTGGCCAGGGGATGGAGACCCAGTACTTC
TRBJ1-3	TRBV6-5	-	14	-	CASSYGVYGNTIYF	TGTGCCAGCAGTTACGGGGTGTATGGAAACACCATATATTTT
TRBJ2-5	TRBV7-9	few	14	-	CASSPYGVQETQYF	TGTGCCAGCAGCCCCTATGGAGTTCAAGAGACCCAGTACTTC
TRBJ2-1	TRBV6-6	many	17	TRBD1	CASRPRDRAVSYNEQFF	TGTGCCAGCAGACCACGGGACAGGGCCGTCTCCTACAATGAGCAGTTCTTC
TRBJ2-2	TRBV6-6	-	10	-	CATRRGELFF	TGTGCCACTCGACGGGGGGAGCTGTTTTTT
TRBJ2-3	TRBV29-1	many	10	-	CSVDLETQYF	TGCAGCGTCGACCTAGAGACGCAGTATTTT
TRBJ2-3	TRBV7-2	few	14	-	CASSSTFATDTQYF	TGTGCCAGCAGCTCGACATTTGCCACAGATACGCAGTATTTT
TRBJ2-1	TRBV6-2/TRBV6-3	many	15	-	CASSPGGGGHNEQFF	TGTGCCAGCAGTCCCGGGGGCGGGGGCCACAATGAGCAGTTCTTC
TRBJ2-7	TRBV4-1	few	16	-	CASSLTIGPNTYEQYF	TGCGCCAGCAGCCTTACTATTGGTCCAAACACCTACGAGCAGTACTTC
TRBJ1-1	TRBV18	many	14	TRBD1	CASSLSGQGTEAFF	TGTGCCAGCTCACTCTCTGGACAGGGCACTGAAGCTTTCTTT
TRBJ2-2	TRBV10-3	few	13	TRBD1	CALQGVGTGELFF	TGTGCCCTCCAGGGGGTCGGGACCGGGGAGCTGTTTTTT
TRBJ2-1	TRBV4-3	many	17	-	CASSLLTKGEGNHEQFF	TGCGCCAGCAGCCTCCTCACCAAAGGCGAGGGGAACCATGAGCAGTTCTTC
TRBJ2-7	TRBV5-4	many	15	-	CASSLESASLREQYF	TGTGCCAGCAGCTTGGAGTCGGCCTCTCTACGCGAGCAGTACTTC
TRBJ2-3	TRBV4-3	many	18	TRBD2	CASSQDRASGGRTDTQYF	TGCGCCAGCAGCCAAGATCGGGCTAGCGGGGGGCGCACAGATACGCAGTATTTT
TRBJ2-1	TRBV11-2	many	15	-	CASSSQEVGYNEQFF	TGTGCCAGCAGCTCCCAGGAAGTGGGGTACAATGAGCAGTTCTTC
TRBJ2-6	TRBV6-5	many	16	-	CASSPRPSSGANVLTF	TGTGCCAGCAGTCCCCGGCCGAGCTCTGGGGCCAACGTCCTGACTTTC
TRBJ2-3	TRBV29-1	-	17	-	CSVPLGGEGPFIDTQYF	TGCAGCGTCCCCCTCGGCGGGGAAGGGCCCTTTATAGATACGCAGTATTTT
TRBJ1-4	TRBV6-6	many	14	TRBD1	CASSYTGGREKLFF	TGTGCCAGCAGTTACACAGGGGGCCGTGAAAAACTGTTTTTT
TRBJ2-3	TRBV5-1	few	14	TRBD1	CASSSDRVTDTQYF	TGCGCCAGCAGCTCCGACAGGGTAACAGATACGCAGTATTTT
TRBJ1-5	TRBV20-1	many	14	-	CSARDGTSLQPQHF	TGCAGTGCTAGAGATGGAACATCGCTTCAGCCCCAGCATTTT
TRBJ1-4	TRBV11-2	many	13	-	CASSWTGGEKLFF	TGTGCCAGCAGCTGGACGGGGGGAGAAAAACTGTTTTTT
TRBJ1-5	TRBV2	many	14	-	CASSVRESNQPQHF	TGTGCCAGCAGTGTCCGGGAGAGCAATCAGCCCCAGCATTTT
TRBJ1-6	TRBV30	-	16	-	CAWTRAGSSYNSPLHF	TGTGCCTGGACTAGGGCGGGAAGCTCCTATAATTCACCCCTCCACTTT
TRBJ2-7	TRBV7-2	many	15	TRBD2	CASSLGVAGSYEQYF	TGTGCCAGCAGCTTAGGGGTAGCGGGCTCCTACGAGCAGTACTTC
TRBJ1-2	TRBV4-2	-	14	-	CASSNNREYDGYTF	TGTGCCAGCAGCAACAACAGGGAATATGATGGCTACACCTTC
TRBJ2-2	TRBV13	many	13	-	CASREGDTGELFF	TGTGCCAGCAGGGAGGGGGACACCGGGGAGCTGTTTTTT
TRBJ1-6	TRBV7-2	many	14	TRBD1	CASSPGGSNSPLHF	TGTGCCAGCAGCCCAGGGGGCAGTAATTCACCCCTCCACTTT
TRBJ1-5	TRBV7-2	many	14	TRBD1	CASSYGQGNQPQHF	TGTGCCAGCAGTTACGGACAGGGCAATCAGCCCCAGCATTTT
TRBJ2-1	TRBV5-1	many	16	TRBD2	CASSWAGTSGRNEQFF	TGCGCCAGCAGCTGGGCCGGGACTAGCGGGAGGAATGAGCAGTTCTTC
TRBJ2-5	TRBV4-1	many	14	-	CASSQIQGRETQYF	TGCGCCAGCAGTCAAATACAGGGTCGGGAGACCCAGTACTTC
TRBJ2-1	TRBV5-1	many	18	TRBD2	CASSSTPHSGGTHNEQFF	TGCGCCAGCAGCTCTACTCCTCATAGCGGGGGGACCCACAATGAGCAGTTCTTC
TRBJ2-3	TRBV3-2	many	16	-	CASSQGPAGGQYTQYF	TGTGCCAGCAGCCAAGGCCCCGCGGGGGGGCAATATACGCAGTATTTT
TRBJ1-1	TRBV10-3	many	14	-	CAISVKLLNTEAFF	TGTGCCATCAGTGTTAAGCTATTGAACACTGAAGCTTTCTTT
TRBJ2-5	TRBV5-6	-	17	-	CASSLEGGVRSQETQYF	TGTGCCAGCAGCTTGGAGGGGGGCGTCCGTTCGCAAGAGACCCAGTACTTC
TRBJ2-3	TRBV11-3	-	16	-	CASSSQGVAGTDTQYF	TGTGCCAGCAGCTCCCAGGGGGTAGCGGGCACAGATACGCAGTATTTT
TRBJ2-7	TRBV4-3	many	16	TRBD1	CASSQGRQGWTYEQYF	TGCGCCAGCAGCCAAGGGAGACAGGGCTGGACGTACGAGCAGTACTTC
TRBJ1-5	TRBV27	many	14	-	CASSLGGGNQPQHF	TGTGCCAGCAGCCTGGGGGGGGGCAATCAGCCCCAGCATTTT
TRBJ1-3	TRBV19	-	14	-	CASSRPQSGNTIYF	TGTGCCAGTAGCCGCCCTCAGAGCGGAAACACCATATATTTT
TRBJ2-3	TRBV4-3	many	18	TRBD2	CASSQDGLAGGPGDTQYF	TGCGCCAGCAGCCAAGACGGGCTAGCGGGGGGGCCTGGGGATACGCAGTATTTT
TRBJ2-7	TRBV30	once	15	-	CAWRQGPGIPVEQYF	TGTGCCTGGAGACAGGGTCCAGGCATCCCGGTCGAGCAGTACTTC
TRBJ2-6	TRBV7-6	-	16	-	CASSFRASSGANVLTF	TGTGCCAGCAGCTTCAGGGCAAGTTCTGGGGCCAACGTCCTGACTTTC
TRBJ1-3	TRBV20-1	many	16	-	CSARVPGRSSGNTIYF	TGCAGTGCTAGAGTCCCGGGACGGAGCTCTGGAAACACCATATATTTT
TRBJ1-3	TRBV5-6	few	16	-	CASSEYTGQIGNTIYF	TGTGCCAGCAGCGAATACACGGGACAAATCGGAAACACCATATATTTT